What follows are 4 T cell receptor beta chains derived from one specimen sequenced in a study of OX40 agonist ivuxolimab in advanced cancers. Library preparation was by the immunoSEQ multiplex PCR assay. The source is immuneACCESS, and TCRdb retained only in-frame sequences with V and J called. Part of the clones is not carried over; for the studies checked, unresolved V genes explain less than half of this, and the remainder is unexplained. The sample has some 44,000 clones on record, over 80% of them singletons. Of the sample, about 5% is held by the ten largest clones. Sequencing was performed on CD4+ or CD8+ T cells sorted from blood, taken in a trial of the OX40 agonist ivuxolimab. The receptors here all came from an adult with an advanced solid tumor such as melanoma, head and neck, liver or kidney cancer.

The chain combines TRBV7-3 with TRBJ2-3, with D tentatively TRBD2 (5 bases). The CDR3 loop spans 14 amino acids. The germline CDR1 and CDR2 sequences are SGHTA and FQGTGA. Trimming removed 6 bases at V and 1 base at J, with 11 bases between. The CDR3 region is CASSFGLGTDTQYF. In DNA, the CDR3 is TGTGCCAGCAGTTTTGGACTCGGCACAGATACGCAGTATTTT.

The chain links TRBV25-1 to TRBJ2-1; D remains ambiguous. The CDR3 spans 15 residues. The V gene's germline CDR1 is MGHDK and CDR2 SYGVNS. Trimming left V 3 bases short and J 7 bases short, with 16 bases between. The CDR3 nucleotides read TGTGCCAGCAGTGACTCTTCGCGGCTGACGAATGAGCAGTTCTTC. It specifies CASSDSSRLTNEQFF.

The chain couples TRBV4-1 to TRBJ2-1, with a possible D match to TRBD2 (6 bases). Trimming cost V 0 bases and J 4 bases, with 16 bases left between them. Germline CDR1 reads MGHRA; CDR2 reads YSYEKL. The CDR3 covers 17 residues. CDR3 DNA: TGCGCCAGCAGCCAAGACCCGAGGTCTAGCGCGTACAATGAGCAGTTCTTC. It encodes CASSQDPRSSAYNEQFF.

The chain links TRBV5-4 to TRBJ2-1, with no clear D. The CDR3 is 12 residues long. CDR1 SGHNT and CDR2 YYREEE come from the germline V gene (reference sequence). The V end lost 1 base, the J end lost 7 bases, and 6 bases lay between the germline ends. The CDR3 nucleotides are TGTGCCAGCAGCTTGAGTCAGAATGAGCAGTTCTTC. This translates into CASSLSQNEQFF.